This T cell receptor beta chain was identified during a study of T cell repertoires in cytomegalovirus infection. Trimming shortened V by 2 bases and J by 8 bases, and 13 bases separated the two germline ends. The germline V gene has CDR1 SGHRS and CDR2 YFSETQ. The CDR3 is 13 amino acids. TCRdb redid the calling of the reads with MiXCR, one entry per CDR3 protein. The sample includes approximately 340,000 distinct CDR3 sequences, about 27% seen only once; the top ten take around 20%. Regarding the study as a whole: There were HLA-C-restricted CMV-specific TCR beta clonotypes dominating the ex vivo response. Accumulated public TCR beta family frequency recognized individuals carrying CMV together with the relevant HLA.

With respect to this clonotype: Its antigen is unknown.

This clonotype was sampled from a human donor in good health (CMV status not recorded). Some clones in this sample may be carry-over from other donors' samples. The chain carries TRBV5-1 and TRBJ1-2; possible D gene TRBD1, 5 bases. Sequences were derived from cultured PBMCs, sampled from culture after CMV antigen stimulation. The CDR3 DNA reads as TGCGCCAGCAGCTTTTCCCAGGGTTACGGCTACACCTTC. It translates to CASSFSQGYGYTF. Together with reference TRBV5-1 and TRBJ1-2, the CDR3 gives the full variable domain: KAGVTQTPRYLIKTRGQQVTLSCSPISGHRSVSWYQQTPGQGLQFLFEYFSETQRNKGNFPGRFSGRQFSNSRSEMNVSTLELGDSALYLCASSFSQGYGYTFGSGTRLTVV.